A single sample gave rise to the 13 T cell receptor beta chains below, sequenced in a study of blood T cell repertoires in COVID-19. Libraries were prepared by immunoSEQ multiplex PCR; TCRdb keeps only in-frame clonotypes and omits some of them. In the table there are tens of thousands of clones, 70% to 90% of which are singletons. Sequenced: peripheral blood. All receptors come from an older woman with acute or convalescent COVID-19.

The V call is TRBV29-1, the J call TRBJ1-2; the D gene is possibly TRBD1 (5 bases). CDR3 length: 12 amino acids. The V end lost 3 bases, the J end lost 5 bases, and 10 bases lay between the germline ends. Per the germline V gene, CDR1 is SQVTM and CDR2 is ANQGSEA. CDR3 nucleotides: TGCAGCGTTGATAGGGGCCCTTATGGCTACACCTTC. Protein: CSVDRGPYGYTF.

The V and J genes are TRBV6-5 and TRBJ1-1; 7 nucleotides line up with TRBD1. The CDR3 sequence is 15 residues long. Unmatched junction bases numbered 7, after V lost 6 bases and J lost 0 bases. Germline V gene sequence: CDR1 MNHEY, CDR2 SVGAGI. The chain's CDR3 is CASSHQGGVNTEAFF. The CDR3 coding sequence is TGTGCCAGCAGCCACCAAGGGGGCGTGAACACTGAAGCTTTCTTT.

The V call is TRBV5-1, the J call TRBJ2-1, with TRBD2 identical over 8 bases. In germline, CDR1 is SGHRS, CDR2 YFSETQ. The CDR3 runs 15 residues. V gave up 7 bases and J gave up 5 bases; unmatched junction bases: 11. The CDR3 here is CASSPDGGANNEQFF. The CDR3 nucleotides are TGCGCCAGCTCCCCAGACGGGGGGGCAAACAATGAGCAGTTCTTC.

V gene TRBV7-8 combines with J gene TRBJ2-6, with 7 positions matching TRBD1. Germline loops: CDR1 SGHVS, CDR2 FQNEAQ. The CDR3 totals 17 residues. Trimming removed 5 bases from V and 3 bases from J; junction bases left unmatched: 10. CDR3 protein: CASSRGQSWGGANVLTF. Written as DNA, the CDR3 is TGTGCCAGCAGCCGGGGACAGTCGTGGGGTGGGGCCAACGTCCTGACTTTC.

This chain connects TRBV10-2 to TRBJ1-4; D might be TRBD1 (6 bases). This CDR3 is built from 13 residues. Germline loops: CDR1 WSHSY, CDR2 SAAADI. Trimming stripped 8 bases from V and 4 bases from J, with 11 bases between. The CDR3 sequence: CASLTGNNEKLFF. CDR3 sequence (DNA): TGCGCCAGCTTGACAGGAAATAATGAAAAACTGTTTTTT.

The rearrangement uses TRBV18 and TRBJ2-1; TRBD1 might be the D (5 bases). Germline V gene data show CDR1 as KGHSH and CDR2 as LQKENI. This CDR3 spans 15 amino acids. V was pared by 4 bases and J by 7 bases, with 17 bases between. This chain's CDR3 is CASSQSLGARNEQFF. The CDR3 coding sequence is TGTGCCAGCTCACAGTCCTTAGGGGCTCGTAATGAGCAGTTCTTC.

The CDR3 coding sequence is TGTGCCAGCAGCTTAGTCGTCGGACTAGCGGGACGGGAGACCCAGTACTTC. Its translation is CASSLVVGLAGRETQYF. The chain carries TRBV11-2 and TRBJ2-5; 12 positions agree with TRBD2. Germline CDR1 reads SGHAT; CDR2 reads FQNNGV. V shed 1 base and J 5 bases; nucleotides not matched to a gene: 8. The CDR3 runs 17 residues.

This clone was counted a single time. The chain has TRBV11-2 and TRBJ2-1, with D possibly TRBD2 on 5 matching bases. In germline, CDR1 is SGHAT, CDR2 FQNNGV. There are 18 residues in the CDR3. The V gene lost 1 base and the J gene lost 7 bases, with 23 bases spanning the gap. The CDR3: CASSLVASPPPIRNEQFF. CDR3 bases: TGTGCCAGCAGCTTAGTGGCTAGCCCCCCCCCAATTCGTAATGAGCAGTTCTTC.

The J gene is TRBJ1-5, the V gene TRBV21-1; the listed D gene, TRBD1, was not tested against the DNA. TRBV21-1 is a listed pseudogene. There are 15 residues in the CDR3. CDR3: CASSGQGQGNQPQHF. The CDR3 DNA reads TGTGCCAGCAGCGGGCAGGGACAGGGTAATCAGCCCCAGCATTTT.

J is TRBJ1-3 and V is TRBV14, with a tentative D call TRBD1 (6 bases). Germline assignment: CDR1 SGHDN and CDR2 FVKESK. The CDR3 contains 13 residues. V dropped 3 bases and J dropped 6 bases, with 9 bases sitting between them. The CDR3: CASSHGQLNTIYF. CDR3 nucleotides: TGTGCCAGCAGCCATGGACAGCTAAACACCATATATTTT.

The rearrangement joins TRBV10-1 to TRBJ1-2; D is perhaps TRBD1 (6 bases). CDR3 length: 12 amino acids. Trimming left V 7 bases short and J 10 bases short, with 16 bases between. Germline assignment: CDR1 WNHNN and CDR2 SYGVQD (reference sequence). The CDR3 is CASTSLGADYTF. The DNA of the CDR3 is TGCGCCAGCACGAGCCTGGGGGCGGACTACACCTTC.

The chain links TRBV7-9 to TRBJ1-4, with D possibly matching TRBD1 (5 bases). Germline CDR1 SEHNR, CDR2 FQNEAQ (reference sequence). The CDR3 totals 12 residues. Trimming took off 3 bases at V and 8 bases at J, with 7 bases between the two ends. CDR3 sequence reads: CASSFGGEKLFF. In DNA form, the CDR3 reads TGTGCCAGCAGCTTTGGGGGGGAAAAACTGTTTTTT.

The chain recombines TRBV28 with TRBJ2-7, with D unclear. V lost 7 bases to trimming and J lost 5 bases, with 15 bases between them. The CDR3 consists of 13 residues. Germline lookup yields CDR1 MDHEN and CDR2 SYDVKM. The CDR3 here is CASTSPRMDEQYV. The CDR3, as DNA: TGTGCCAGCACCTCCCCGCGGATGGACGAGCAGTACGTC.